This T cell receptor beta chain was sequenced for a study of CD8 T cells in Susac syndrome (dated by TCRdb to between 2019 and 2020). About the full investigation: Repertoire sequencing was used to test whether CD8+ T cell activation and differentiation in Susac syndrome was antigen driven. CD8+ T cell repertoire clonality was compared between over 9 healthy donors, around 14 Susac syndrome patients and around 15 multiple sclerosis patients. Summary of the overall study and its limitations: The TCR sequencing and HLA analysis was acknowledged to have included a relatively small number of individuals.

Turning to this clonotype: The antigen this receptor binds is unknown. No much larger clonotype is one base removed from it; base qualities were not supplied.

RNA was extracted with the RNeasy kit and about 0.5 to 1 ug was reverse transcribed using random hexamers. The immunoSEQ multiplex PCR assay, which covers 54 Vbeta and 13 Jbeta segments, was used to amplify TCR beta CDR3 regions. PCR amplification bias was corrected using a synthetic template baseline for primer optimization and computational correction. The source study handled its data this way. Reads were annotated to V, D and J genes per IMGT and analyzed with immunoSEQ Analyzer, keeping only productive sequences. To calculate clonality, Shannon entropy was normalized by log2 of the number of productive unique sequences and then subtracted from one. Public and private clones were assessed among the 100 most prevalent clones of each patient and control. Susac-specific clones were defined as absent from healthy and MS cohorts, around 980 published viral clones and other ImmuneACCESS disease sequences. The public reads were run again by TCRdb, first through fastp at Q25 and then through MiXCR, and only productive beta chains were kept. Rows merge per CDR3 protein into single entries with the most common DNA and genes. These V and J calls originate from TCRdb's pipeline instead of the authors' own analysis. This sample is represented by just over 150,000 distinct CDR3 sequences; approximately 93% of them were singletons. More than 0.2% of the sample comes from the top ten.

Peripheral blood CD8+ and CD4+ T cells from healthy donors, Susac syndrome patients and multiple sclerosis patients were profiled using high-throughput TCR beta sequencing. Multiple sclerosis controls were treatment-naive patients with stable or active relapsing-remitting disease fulfilling revised McDonald criteria. Bulk CD8+ and CD4+ T cells were purified by magnetic negative isolation, while CD8+ TEMRA cells were enriched using FACS. Blood was drawn into EDTA tubes, processed within 24 hours, and PBMCs were isolated by density gradient centrifugation. PBMCs intended for TCR sequencing were frozen in liquid nitrogen and were later thawed in a 37 degrees C water bath. Purity of sorted or isolated CD4+, CD8+ and CD8+ TEMRA cells was at least 90%. There are 13 amino acids in the CDR3, from cysteine to phenylalanine inclusive. Just CDR3 DNA is preserved here, 39 bases in frame from base 1. The germline V gene (reference sequence) specifies MNHEY as CDR1 and SMNVEV as CDR2. The germline ends are 13 bases apart after V is trimmed by 6 bases and J by 5 bases.

The sequencing input was CD8+ T cells from PBMCs. The receptor was isolated from a human donor with multiple sclerosis. Here the chain combines TRBV27 and TRBJ1-2; the D gene is unclear. The CDR3 reads CASREGAQYGYTF. In nucleotide form, the sequence is TGTGCCAGCAGAGAAGGAGCACAATATGGCTACACCTTC.